This T cell receptor (beta chain) comes out of a study of response to subunit inactivated influenza vaccine listed by TCRdb under 2018. Study-wide context: The study used deep quantitative T cell receptor repertoire profiling to track responses to a trivalent subunit inactivated influenza vaccine.

What the work shows at the level of the full study, not this receptor alone: The authors proposed that each seasonal influenza vaccination may bring in only a limited number of new T cells.

Library preparation used RT-PCR. Instrument on record: Illumina HiSeq 2500. TCRdb reprocessing: public reads trimmed at Q25 with fastp, clones called with MiXCR, in-frame beta chains kept. Identical CDR3 protein sequences are pooled into one entry, listed with their most common genes and DNA. The sample table contains hundreds of thousands of distinct CDR3 sequences; only one count was recorded for 14% of them. The biggest ten clones account for 6.5% to 8% of the sample. Trimming takes 5 bases from V and 3 bases from J, and the germline ends sit 9 bases apart. CDR1 and CDR2, looked up from the germline V gene (reference sequence), are SEHNR and FQNEAQ. There are 13 amino acids in the CDR3, from cysteine to phenylalanine inclusive. The retained sequence is limited to the CDR3, 39 bases, with the frame set at the first base. This clonotype was seen a few times. No antigen is known for it. Per-nucleotide qualities are absent, and no much larger clonotype sits a single base away.

The sequence was collected from a man aged 45 to 65 who received an inactivated influenza vaccine. Donor details come from another sample of the same person, matched by shared clones. This specimen was PBMCs from blood, taken 14 to 15 days before vaccination. In this chain, TRBV7-9 is recombined with TRBJ2-3, with the D gene not clear enough to name. The bases read TGTGCCAGCAGCCACTCCATTACAGATACGCAGTATTTT. Its translation is CASSHSITDTQYF.